This T cell receptor (beta chain) comes out of a study of identifying expanded T cells in peripheral blood. General study findings and limits: Over about two and four weeks, about 15 and 18 clones changed, versus around 1.3 between replicates. Clone count variance between approximately 2-week samples rose with total template count.

The CDR3 sequence is 15 residues long. The V end lost 0 bases, the J end lost 3 bases, and 11 bases lay between the germline ends. Germline loops: CDR1 LGHNA, CDR2 YSLEER. This clone was observed a handful of times. Its antigen is still unknown. The protocol was immunoSEQ multiplex PCR, while the TCRdb copy is restricted to in-frame clones and leaves out a portion. The repertoire consists of more than 90,000 clones, with around nine tenths occurring once and the leading ten covering about a sixth. No infections or other immune events were documented during collection. The chain carries TRBV4-3 and TRBJ1-2; D uncertain. The TCR was taken from a person aged 18-70 years in good health. Specimen: blood. CDR3 bases: TGCGCCAGCAGCCAAGATCGAGGCAGCGACTATGGCTACACCTTC. Amino acids: CASSQDRGSDYGYTF.